The entry below describes one T cell receptor (beta chain). This CDR3 has 12 amino acids. The V gene end was trimmed by 6 bases and the J gene end by 8 bases; junction bases not matched to a gene: 6. Germline values: CDR1 MNHNY, CDR2 SVGAGI (reference sequence). The sample is drawn from a study of cytomegalovirus exposure and HLA in healthy donors. 13 Jbeta primers and 60 Vbeta primers were used for the PCR. Measured with immunoSEQ multiplex PCR; TCRdb has only the in-frame clones, and not every one. The repertoire has 150,000 to 180,000 clones, roughly 72% of them found once; the top ten carry about 2.1%.

The sequence was collected from a man aged 25-45 years in good health and CMV-seronegative. The V and J genes are TRBV6-6 and TRBJ1-1, with 7 positions matching TRBD1. Sequencing was carried out using PBMCs. This CDR3 is CASRGTEQEAFF. The CDR3, as DNA: TGTGCCAGCAGGGGGACAGAGCAGGAAGCTTTCTTT.